The 27 T cell receptor beta chains presented below share a single source sample, sequenced in a study of T cell responses to AZD1222 COVID-19 vaccine. The table came from immunoSEQ multiplex PCR; TCRdb's copy has only in-frame clones and leaves some out. The sample shows roughly 120,000 clones, about 90% of them seen only once. This specimen consisted of peripheral blood, obtained on day 0 of AZD1222 vaccination. These receptors were collected from an adult in good health.

This clone was counted a few times. This chain uses TRBV18 with TRBJ1-2, with D unclear. Deletions cut 8 bases from V and 6 bases from J, with 16 bases between. The CDR3 has 13 amino acids. Germline V gives CDR1 KGHSH, CDR2 LQKENI. Here the CDR3 DNA reads TGTGCCAGCGCAGAAGCGGGCGCAAATGGCTACACCTTC. Protein sequence: CASAEAGANGYTF.

This chain links TRBV7-3 with TRBJ1-3, with D uncertain. The CDR3 covers 16 residues. Trimming cost V 1 base and J 2 bases, with 12 bases left between them. The germline CDR1 and CDR2 sequences are SGHTA and FQGTGA. The CDR3, as DNA: TGTGCCAGCAGCTTAAATCCGTCGGGAACTGGAAACACCATATATTTT. It yields the protein CASSLNPSGTGNTIYF.

This chain connects TRBV19 to TRBJ2-5; no definite D call. The CDR3 contains 15 residues. Trimming removed 4 bases from V and 4 bases from J, with 16 bases in between. CDR1 and CDR2 (germline): LNHDA, SQIVND (reference sequence). This CDR3 is CASSTPWTFGETQYF. The CDR3 DNA follows: TGTGCCAGTAGTACGCCTTGGACGTTCGGAGAGACCCAGTACTTC.

The rearrangement joins TRBV24-1 to TRBJ1-4, with 9 bases fitting TRBD1. After removal of 4 bases from V and 8 bases from J, the junction contained 10 bases not matched to a gene. CDR3 length: 16 amino acids. Germline V CDR1 and CDR2: KGHDR, SFDVKD. This CDR3 is CATSDPGGQGREKLFF. The CDR3 region has the DNA TGTGCCACCAGTGACCCAGGGGGACAGGGACGGGAAAAACTGTTTTTT.

V usage is TRBV9 and J usage is TRBJ1-6; tentative D call: TRBD1 (5 bases). The V gene's germline CDR1 is SGDLS and CDR2 YYNGEE. The CDR3 contains 14 residues. V lost 3 bases and J 9 bases, leaving 13 bases between the germline ends. CDR3 sequence: CASSARGAGSPLHF. The CDR3 nucleotides are TGTGCCAGCAGCGCCCGCGGGGCGGGTTCACCCCTCCACTTT.

The chain joins TRBV2 to TRBJ1-3, with no clear D. V lost 8 bases and J lost 6, with 11 bases in between. The length of the CDR3 is 12 residues. The germline V gene has CDR1 SNHLY and CDR2 FYNNEI. CDR3 nucleotides: TGTGCCAGCCGTTACCTCGTAAACACCATATATTTT. Its translation: CASRYLVNTIYF.

The chain recombines TRBV6-4 with TRBJ2-5, with 10 bases lining up with TRBD2. Germline CDR1 is MRHNA and CDR2 is SNTAGT. J was trimmed by 5 bases and V by 2 bases; bases with no gene match: 2. The CDR3 sequence is 14 residues long. This CDR3 reads CASSDGLAVETQYF. CDR3 nucleotides: TGTGCCAGCAGTGACGGACTAGCGGTGGAGACCCAGTACTTC.

CDR3 sequence: CARSKEEGSYEQYF. CDR3 nucleotides: TGTGCCAGAAGCAAAGAGGAGGGGTCCTACGAGCAGTACTTC. The V and J genes are TRBV5-3 and TRBJ2-7; D may be TRBD2 (6 bases). TRBV5-3 is placed among ORFs of uncertain function. Trimming pared 4 bases from V and 1 base from J, leaving 12 bases between. CDR3 size: 14 residues.

This clone was counted only a few times. The V call is TRBV27, the J call TRBJ2-1, with 11 positions matching TRBD2. The ends lost 2 bases at V and 6 bases at J; junction bases unmatched: 12. The germline V gene has CDR1 MNHEY and CDR2 SMNVEV (reference sequence). The CDR3 covers 18 residues. This chain's CDR3 is CASSLKGSGRAIGNEQFF. Here the CDR3 DNA reads TGTGCCAGCAGTTTAAAAGGTAGCGGGAGGGCCATAGGCAATGAGCAGTTCTTC.

The chain couples TRBV3-1 (or the pseudogene TRBV3-2) to TRBJ2-3; either TRBD1 or TRBD2 may fit D (6 bases each). The CDR3 totals 16 residues. Germline loops: CDR1 LGHDT, CDR2 YNNKEL (reference sequence). V dropped 3 bases and J dropped 5 bases, with 18 bases sitting between them. DNA for the CDR3: TGTGCCAGCAGCCACTCCCATTGGGGGGCGGTAGATACGCAGTATTTT. Its translation: CASSHSHWGAVDTQYF.

The chain links TRBV11-3 to TRBJ2-7; possibly TRBD1 for D (5 bases). Germline V gene lookup returns CDR1 SGHNT and CDR2 YENEEA. This CDR3 spans 14 amino acids. The V gene lost 1 base and the J gene lost 2 bases, with 9 bases spanning the gap. CDR3 coding DNA: TGTGCCAGCAGCTTAGCCAGGGCGACCTACGAGCAGTACTTC. It specifies CASSLARATYEQYF.

The chain employs TRBV19 and TRBJ2-7, with 9 bases lining up with TRBD1. There are 15 residues in the CDR3. CDR1 and CDR2 from the germline V gene are LNHDA and SQIVND (reference sequence). Germline trimming cut 3 bases from V and 2 bases from J; bases unmatched to any gene: 5. CDR3: CASSIFGTGTYEQYF. CDR3 coding DNA: TGTGCCAGTAGTATCTTCGGGACAGGGACCTACGAGCAGTACTTC. The whole variable domain, filled in from reference TRBV19 and TRBJ2-7, reads DGGITQSPKYLFRKEGQNVTLSCEQNLNHDAMYWYRQDPGQGLRLIYYSQIVNDFQKGDIAEGYSVSREKKESFPLTVTSAQKNPTAFYLCASSIFGTGTYEQYFGPGTRLTVT.

This chain connects TRBV4-1 to TRBJ2-3; D unresolved. Trimming removed 0 bases from V and 0 bases from J, with 7 bases in between. Germline lookup yields CDR1 MGHRA and CDR2 YSYEKL. The CDR3 is made up of 15 amino acids. The CDR3 bases are TGCGCCAGCAGCCAAGACCCCACAAGCACAGATACGCAGTATTTT. Translating gives CASSQDPTSTDTQYF.

This rearrangement joins TRBV4-3 to TRBJ2-3; 7 bases line up with TRBD1. The ends lost 1 base at V and 4 bases at J; junction bases unmatched: 5. CDR1 and CDR2 (germline): LGHNA, YSLEER. The CDR3 is 15 amino acids. In DNA, the CDR3 is TGCGCCAGCAGCCAAGTCGACAGGGTAGCAGATACGCAGTATTTT. Residues: CASSQVDRVADTQYF.

For the CDR3, the DNA is TGTGCCAGCAGTTACTCGCTTGGTTCAGGGAGAAGTGGCTACACCTTC. Its protein is CASSYSLGSGRSGYTF. The chain joins TRBV6-5 to TRBJ1-2; D might be TRBD1 (5 bases). This CDR3 contains 16 residues. The V end lost 0 bases, the J end lost 7 bases, and 18 bases lay between the germline ends. Germline V CDR1 and CDR2: MNHEY, SVGAGI.

The chain couples TRBV6-1 to TRBJ2-4, with D perhaps TRBD1 (7 bases). The CDR3 length is 15 residues. Germline CDR1 is MNHNS and CDR2 is SASEGT. V was pared by 2 bases and J by 0 bases, with 8 bases between. The DNA for the CDR3 is TGTGCCAGCAGTGAACAGGGGGGAGCCAAAAACATTCAGTACTTC. Its translation: CASSEQGGAKNIQYF.

The chain employs TRBV11-2 and TRBJ2-6; possibly TRBD1 for D (5 bases). V lost 3 bases and J 2 bases, leaving 17 bases between the germline ends. The CDR3 has 18 amino acids. Germline CDR1 SGHAT, CDR2 FQNNGV. CDR3 DNA sequence: TGTGCCAGCAGCTTGTACCAGGGCTTGGGTACTGGGGCCAACGTCCTGACTTTC. Its protein product is CASSLYQGLGTGANVLTF.

This clone was detected a few times. The chain carries TRBV5-1 and TRBJ2-7; 12 bases line up with TRBD2. This CDR3 has 16 amino acids. Germline V gene sequence: CDR1 SGHRS, CDR2 YFSETQ. V lost 4 bases to trimming and J lost 1 base; unmatched junction nucleotides: 6. This CDR3 is CASSGATSGRSYEQYF. CDR3 DNA sequence: TGCGCCAGCAGCGGGGCCACTAGCGGGAGGTCCTACGAGCAGTACTTC.

The genes are TRBV9 and TRBJ2-7; D not resolved. This CDR3 contains 14 residues. The ends were cut back, 4 bases at V and 0 bases at J, with 11 bases in the middle. Germline lookup yields CDR1 SGDLS and CDR2 YYNGEE. Here the CDR3 reads CASSLQSHSYEQYF. The CDR3 DNA follows: TGTGCCAGCAGCCTCCAGTCCCACTCCTACGAGCAGTACTTC.

The CDR3 coding sequence is TGTGCCAGCAGCCCGAGGCTCGGGACCTACGAGCAGTACTTC. Amino acids: CASSPRLGTYEQYF. The chain is built from TRBV9 and TRBJ2-7, with D maybe TRBD2 (5 bases). The V and J ends lost 4 bases and 2 bases respectively, with 13 bases between them. The V gene's germline CDR1 is SGDLS and CDR2 YYNGEE. The CDR3 covers 14 residues.

The CDR3, as DNA: TGTGCCTGGAGTGTGAGCAGGGCCGGGGAGCTGTTTTTT. As protein: CAWSVSRAGELFF. V gene TRBV30 combines with J gene TRBJ2-2; tentative D call: TRBD1 (5 bases). The CDR3 is 13 amino acids. CDR1 GTSNPN and CDR2 SVGIG come from the germline V gene (reference sequence). V was shortened by 0 bases and J by 6 bases, with 8 bases between the two germline ends.

The chain couples TRBV21-1 to TRBJ1-6. TRBV21-1 is a known pseudogene. The CDR3 is made up of 17 amino acids. This CDR3 is CASSKGRRSPLNSPLHF. The CDR3, as DNA: TGTGCCAGCAGCAAAGGGCGGAGGAGCCCCTTAAATTCACCCCTCCACTTT.

The chain employs TRBV5-6 and TRBJ1-2, with D hard to call. Germline V gives CDR1 SGHDT, CDR2 YYEEEE. V shed 0 bases and J shed 4 bases, with 10 bases lying between them. This CDR3 spans 14 amino acids. Here the CDR3 reads CASSLVGQSYGYTF. The CDR3 bases are TGTGCCAGCAGCTTGGTTGGGCAGAGCTATGGCTACACCTTC.

CDR3 in amino acids: CASSFDGTNDYGYTF. In DNA, the CDR3 is TGTGCCAGCAGCTTTGACGGGACGAACGATTATGGCTACACCTTC. The rearrangement links TRBV11-3 to TRBJ1-2; D possibly corresponds to TRBD1 (5 bases). CDR3 length equals 15 residues. The germline V gene encodes CDR1 SGHNT and CDR2 YENEEA. Trimming pared 3 bases from V and 5 bases from J, leaving 16 bases between. The full variable domain, completed using reference TRBV11-3 and TRBJ1-2, is EAGVVQSPRYKIIEKKQPVAFWCNPISGHNTLYWYLQNLGQGPELLIRYENEEAVDDSQLPKDRFSAERLKGVDSTLKIQPAELGDSAVYLCASSFDGTNDYGYTFGSGTRLTVV.

This clone was counted between two and nine times. The CDR3 region has the DNA TGTGCCAGCAGCTTGAGTTTGGCTCCCCCGACTCCCCAGTACTTC. Its protein is CASSLSLAPPTPQYF. The chain joins TRBV5-5 to TRBJ2-5; D is uncertain. Trimming cost V 1 base and J 9 bases, with 19 bases left between them. This CDR3 region has 15 residues. CDR1 and CDR2 from the germline V gene are SGHKS and YYEKEE (reference sequence).

The V gene is TRBV10-2, the J gene TRBJ1-1; tentative D call: TRBD1 (5 bases). Germline V lookup: CDR1 WSHSY, CDR2 SAAADI. The V end was cut by 9 bases, the J end by 3 bases, with 14 bases between. The CDR3 contains 13 residues. CDR3: CASRARVHTEAFF. DNA of the CDR3: TGCGCCAGTCGGGCCAGGGTTCACACTGAAGCTTTCTTT.

The chain uses TRBV7-8 and TRBJ1-2; 11 bases are a match to TRBD1. Germline V gives CDR1 SGHVS, CDR2 FQNEAQ. The V gene end was trimmed by 3 bases and the J gene end by 5 bases; junction bases not matched to a gene: 2. The CDR3 is 14 residues long. Here the CDR3 DNA reads TGTGCCAGCAGCTTGGACAGGGGGCAATATGGCTACACCTTC. It encodes CASSLDRGQYGYTF.